The clone carrying this T cell receptor beta chain has a handful of counts. The antigen remains unidentified. The sample comes from a study of OX40 agonist ivuxolimab in advanced cancers. Whole-study context: Patients received intravenous ivuxolimab every 2 weeks at 0.01 to 10 mg/kg. Enrollees could have had prior anti-PD-1, anti-PD-L1 or anti-CTLA-4 therapy, which 35% to 40% had received. Study-wide points: Antigen specificity was not determined for the expanded peripheral T cells. Low normalized T-cell clonal expansion also characterized some of the nonresponders.

The method was immunoSEQ multiplex PCR; TCRdb's version includes in-frame clones alone and lacks a portion of them. The sample carries 78,000 or so clones, around nine tenths recorded once. Germline CDR1 and CDR2: MNHNY and SVGAGI (reference sequence). This CDR3 has 12 residues. Trimming cost V 2 bases and J 6 bases, with 2 bases left between them. The V call is TRBV6-6, the J call TRBJ1-6; D remains ambiguous. The clonotype comes from an adult with an advanced solid tumor such as melanoma, head and neck, liver or kidney cancer. The sequences come from CD4+ or CD8+ T cells sorted from blood, collected in a trial of the OX40 agonist ivuxolimab. The CDR3 DNA is TGTGCCAGCAGTTACCCTAATTCACCCCTCCACTTT. Its translation: CASSYPNSPLHF.